The subject of this entry is one T cell receptor (beta chain). This record comes from a study of response to subunit inactivated influenza vaccine. TCRdb re-derived calls from the RT-PCR reads in MiXCR, one entry per CDR3 protein. Of about 540,000 distinct CDR3 sequences in the sample, less than 25% were seen once. This CDR3 contains 14 residues. The V gene lost 4 bases and the J gene lost 1 base, with 11 bases spanning the gap. In germline, CDR1 is SGHRS, CDR2 YFSETQ. In addition, the sample was reused for a study of T cells expressing NK-cell markers. That source adds: Researchers built TCR beta cDNA using 5'RACE template switching with UMIs. Sorted CD3+CD56+NKG2C+, CD3+CD56+NKG2C- and CD3+CD56-NKG2C+ T-cell subsets were beta-chain profiled. The CD3+CD56-NKG2C+ fraction of a few donors was likewise dominated by these clonotypes.

The chain carries TRBV5-1 and TRBJ1-1, with D possibly TRBD1 on 5 matching bases. The input for sequencing was CD4+ T cells sorted from PBMCs, taken about 12 days after vaccination. The origin of this receptor is a man between 45 and 60 years old who received an inactivated influenza vaccine. For the CDR3, the DNA is TGCGCCAGCAGCGCGATCCAGGGGAACACTGAAGCTTTCTTT. The encoded protein is CASSAIQGNTEAFF.